This entry concerns a single TCR beta chain. The data originate from a study of blood T cell repertoires in COVID-19. Germline trimming cut 4 bases from V and 12 bases from J; bases unmatched to any gene: 3. Germline V gene lookup returns CDR1 LGHDT and CDR2 YNNKEL (reference sequence). This CDR3 comprises 13 residues. As handled by the study authors: Amplification of reference gene primers was used by the study to estimate nucleated cell counts. The assay was immunoSEQ multiplex PCR, and TCRdb's table has in-frame clones only and misses some. V and J calls and clone size are given by that table; D and trimming were obtained from the DNA. Counted here are roughly 250,000 clones, approximately 80% occurring once; the ten biggest clones make up just under 7.5%.

The chain recombines TRBV3-1 (or the pseudogene TRBV3-2) with TRBJ2-1, with 13 bases identical to TRBD2. The specimen was peripheral blood. This receptor was obtained from a woman aged 50 to 60 with acute or convalescent COVID-19. CDR3 DNA sequence: TGTGCCAGCAGCCGACTAGCGGGAGGTTGGCAGTTCTTC. This encodes CASSRLAGGWQFF.